Following are 23 T cell receptor beta chains from one sample sequenced in a study of preoperative IRX-2 immunotherapy in early breast cancer. The sample's treatment: preoperative locoregional IRX-2 cytokine immunotherapy. Clones were read by immunoSEQ multiplex PCR, and TCRdb kept only the in-frame ones, dropping some. The sample lists some 19,000 clones, roughly 80% occurring once. The sample was lymph node tissue, taken after IRX-2 immunotherapy. All receptors derive from a human donor with breast cancer.

The V and J genes are TRBV19 and TRBJ2-1; 13 bases agree with TRBD2. The CDR3 contains 16 residues. Germline trimming cut 6 bases from V and 8 bases from J; bases unmatched to any gene: 10. Per germline, CDR1 LNHDA and CDR2 SQIVND (reference sequence). In nucleotides, the CDR3 is TGTGCCAGTAGCCCCTTGACTAGCGGGGGGTTGGATGAGCAGTTCTTC. It is translated as CASSPLTSGGLDEQFF.

J is TRBJ1-1 and V is TRBV19; the D is unclear. CDR3 size: 14 residues. Trimming cost V 3 bases and J 4 bases, with 12 bases left between them. Germline assignment: CDR1 LNHDA and CDR2 SQIVND (reference sequence). In DNA, the CDR3 is TGTGCCAGTAGTATTCAGGTAGTCGGCACTGAAGCTTTCTTT. Protein sequence: CASSIQVVGTEAFF.

The CDR3 sequence is CASLLPQGQLALSSYNEQFF. The CDR3 DNA is TGTGCCAGCCTCCTGCCCCAAGGACAATTAGCCCTGAGCTCCTACAATGAGCAGTTCTTC. The V call is TRBV7-6, the J call TRBJ2-1; possibly TRBD1 for D (5 bases). The CDR3 sequence is 20 residues long. Germline loops: CDR1 SGHVS, CDR2 FNYEAQ. Trimming took off 8 bases at V and 0 bases at J, with 29 bases between the two ends.

The table lists this clone with a few counts. The chain joins TRBV6-8 to TRBJ1-4; D perhaps matches TRBD1 (5 bases). There are 14 residues in the CDR3. CDR1 and CDR2 from the germline V gene are MNHGY and SAAAGT. V was pared by 4 bases and J by 8 bases, with 14 bases between. DNA for the CDR3: TGTGCCAGCAGTTCACAGGTCCATGGGGAAAAACTGTTTTTT. As protein: CASSSQVHGEKLFF.

The genes are TRBV6-8 and TRBJ2-3; D is perhaps TRBD2 (5 bases). The germline V and J ends were trimmed by 6 bases and 2 bases, with 9 bases remaining between them. The CDR3 is made up of 13 amino acids. Germline-derived CDR1 and CDR2 are MNHGY and SAAAGT. CDR3 protein: CASSRTVTDTQYF. CDR3 nucleotides: TGTGCCAGCAGCCGGACTGTCACAGATACGCAGTATTTT.

The chain links TRBV19 to TRBJ2-2, with TRBD1 matching over 7 bases. The V gene's germline CDR1 is LNHDA and CDR2 SQIVND (reference sequence). The V gene end was trimmed by 5 bases and the J gene end by 1 base; junction bases not matched to a gene: 4. CDR3 length equals 15 residues. The CDR3 reads CASSPRQGNTGELFF. The CDR3 DNA sequence: TGTGCCAGTAGTCCTCGACAGGGGAACACCGGGGAGCTGTTTTTT.

CDR3 coding DNA: TGTGCCAGCAGCTTAGAGACGGGGCACTATGGCTACACCTTC. Translated, it gives CASSLETGHYGYTF. This chain connects TRBV11-3 to TRBJ1-2; tentative D call: TRBD1 (5 bases). With 0 bases removed from V and 3 bases from J, the gap between germline ends came to 8 bases. Germline CDR1 reads SGHNT; CDR2 reads YENEEA. The CDR3 length is 14 residues.

The V call is TRBV11-3, the J call TRBJ2-3; 7 bases match TRBD1. Germline V gene data show CDR1 as SGHNT and CDR2 as YENEEA. The V gene end was trimmed by 4 bases and the J gene end by 2 bases; junction bases not matched to a gene: 6. The CDR3 loop spans 15 amino acids. CDR3 sequence: CASSSGQRPTDTQYF. The CDR3 DNA sequence: TGTGCCAGCAGCTCGGGACAGCGTCCCACAGATACGCAGTATTTT.

The table lists this clone with a count of one. J is TRBJ1-2 and V is TRBV28; 11 bases are shared with TRBD1. The CDR3 loop spans 13 amino acids. V shed 10 bases, J shed 5 bases, and the junction held 6 bases outside the gene matches. Germline V CDR1 and CDR2: MDHEN, SYDVKM. This CDR3 is CATSGQGAYGYTF. CDR3 DNA: TGTGCCACCTCAGGACAGGGGGCATATGGCTACACCTTC.

The CDR3 loop is CASSNSWGETQYF. The CDR3 DNA reads as TGTGCCAGTAGTAATAGTTGGGGAGAGACCCAGTACTTC. The J gene is TRBJ2-5, the V gene TRBV19; no clear D. The ends were cut back, 4 bases at V and 4 bases at J, with 10 bases in the middle. The CDR3 sequence is 13 residues long. The V gene's germline CDR1 is LNHDA and CDR2 SQIVND (reference sequence).

The CDR3 sequence is CASSIGAGGETQYF. The CDR3 DNA is TGTGCCAGTAGTATCGGAGCGGGAGGGGAGACCCAGTACTTC. V usage is TRBV19 and J usage is TRBJ2-5; 10 positions match TRBD2. This CDR3 spans 14 amino acids. Germline assignment: CDR1 LNHDA and CDR2 SQIVND (reference sequence). Trimming at V came to 3 bases and at J to 5 bases, leaving 3 bases not matched to a gene.

The chain recombines TRBV10-2 with TRBJ1-1; D is undetermined. V was shortened by 1 base and J by 0 bases, with 6 bases between the two germline ends. This CDR3 region has 14 residues. The germline gives CDR1 WSHSY, CDR2 SAAADI. Written as DNA, the CDR3 is TGCGCCAGCAGTGAGTTGGGTATGAACACTGAAGCTTTCTTT. Translation gives CASSELGMNTEAFF.

The chain has TRBV12-5 and TRBJ1-3; possible D gene TRBD1, 6 bases. The CDR3 sequence is 17 residues long. In germline, CDR1 is LGHNT, CDR2 FRNRAP. V was pared by 3 bases and J by 1 base, with 16 bases between. The CDR3 is CASGLGLGGGSGNTIYF. CDR3 nucleotide sequence: TGTGCTAGTGGTTTAGGGCTCGGGGGCGGATCTGGAAACACCATATATTTT.

The chain joins TRBV6-7 to TRBJ1-4, with D maybe TRBD1 (6 bases). TRBV6-7 falls under the ORF class, with uncertain function. The CDR3 is made up of 15 amino acids. V was trimmed by 5 bases and J by 3 bases, leaving 13 bases between them. The CDR3 here is CASSERGTANEKLFF. The CDR3 DNA sequence: TGTGCCAGCAGTGAGAGGGGGACCGCTAATGAAAAACTGTTTTTT.

The chain links TRBV28 to TRBJ2-3; D gene uncertain. V was cut by 1 base and J by 3 bases, with 5 bases left in between. Germline V lookup: CDR1 MDHEN, CDR2 SYDVKM. The CDR3 runs to 13 residues. The CDR3 nucleotides read TGTGCCAGCAGTTTATTGGGGACAGATACGCAGTATTTT. Translation: CASSLLGTDTQYF.

The V and J genes are TRBV14 and TRBJ2-2; 7 bases are a match to TRBD1. V dropped 4 bases and J dropped 6; count of bases not matched to a gene: 11. Germline V gene sequence: CDR1 SGHDN, CDR2 FVKESK. This CDR3 spans 16 amino acids. The CDR3 sequence: CASSRTGEAMAGELFF. The CDR3 DNA follows: TGTGCCAGCAGCCGCACAGGGGAAGCGATGGCCGGGGAGCTGTTTTTT.

The CDR3 region is CASSLGANAGELFF. The DNA for the CDR3 is TGTGCCAGCAGCCTGGGAGCCAACGCCGGGGAGCTGTTTTTT. The chain couples TRBV11-3 to TRBJ2-2; the D gene is possibly TRBD2 (5 bases). This CDR3 contains 14 residues. Germline lookup yields CDR1 SGHNT and CDR2 YENEEA. V dropped 5 bases and J dropped 6 bases, with 13 bases sitting between them.

The V call is TRBV6-8, the J call TRBJ1-5; D might be TRBD1 (6 bases). The CDR3 length is 13 residues. V was trimmed by 5 bases and J by 5 bases, leaving 10 bases between them. From germline, CDR1 is MNHGY and CDR2 SAAAGT. In nucleotides, the CDR3 is TGTGCCAGCAGTGTAGGGGGGGATCAGCCCCAGCATTTT. It yields the protein CASSVGGDQPQHF.

The chain carries TRBV19 and TRBJ1-2, with 9 positions matching TRBD1. The germline CDR1 and CDR2 sequences are LNHDA and SQIVND (reference sequence). V was pared by 7 bases and J by 4 bases, with 7 bases of the junction left unmatched. The CDR3 contains 14 residues. CDR3 loop: CASTPGQGTYGYTF. The CDR3 bases are TGTGCCAGTACCCCGGGACAGGGAACCTATGGCTACACCTTC.

This clone was recorded once. The rearrangement joins TRBV19 to TRBJ2-3; D possibly matches TRBD1 or TRBD2 (5 bases each). Trimming cost V 7 bases and J 3 bases, with 11 bases left between them. The CDR3 has 13 residues. Germline V lookup: CDR1 LNHDA, CDR2 SQIVND (reference sequence). The CDR3 nucleotides read TGTGCCAGTATGGGGGAAGGGACAGATACGCAGTATTTT. Its translation: CASMGEGTDTQYF.

This clone was observed a handful of times. This sequence joins TRBV7-5 and TRBJ1-1; the table's D call TRBD1 went unverified against the DNA. TRBV7-5 is flagged as a pseudogene. The CDR3 totals 14 residues. The CDR3 loop is CASSLIQGNTEAFF. The CDR3 DNA reads TGTGCCAGCAGCCTAATACAGGGGAACACTGAAGCTTTCTTT.

This sequence joins TRBV11-3 and TRBJ2-7; weak D call: TRBD1 (5 bases). The CDR3 is 14 amino acids. Germline V CDR1 and CDR2: SGHNT, YENEEA. V dropped 1 base and J dropped 3 bases, with 10 bases sitting between them. The CDR3 loop is CASSLGQGVYEQYF. CDR3 nucleotide sequence: TGTGCCAGCAGCTTAGGCCAGGGCGTCTACGAGCAGTACTTC.

The chain is built from TRBV18 and TRBJ1-5, with a possible D match to TRBD1 (6 bases). This CDR3 comprises 15 residues. Germline CDR1 and CDR2: KGHSH and LQKENI. Trimming removed 6 bases at V and 5 bases at J, with 17 bases between. This CDR3 is CASSPPGGRDQPQHF. DNA for the CDR3: TGTGCCAGCTCGCCCCCCGGGGGGCGGGATCAGCCCCAGCATTTT. The full variable domain, rest sourced from reference TRBV18 and TRBJ1-5, is NAGVMQNPRHLVRRRGQEARLRCSPMKGHSHVYWYRQLPEEGLKFMVYLQKENIIDESGMPKERFSAEFPKEGPSILRIQQVVRGDSAAYFCASSPPGGRDQPQHFGDGTRLSIL.